This entry features one T cell receptor (beta chain) sequence. What it recognizes is unknown. The data were taken from a study of CD8+ T cells in alopecia areata. Treatment specified: oral pan-JAK inhibitor, 5-10 mg twice daily. The CDR3 consists of 14 residues. CDR1 MNHEY and CDR2 SMNVEV come from the germline V gene (reference sequence). Trimming took off 6 bases at V and 3 bases at J, with 15 bases between the two ends. RNA was extracted and reverse transcribed into cDNA as the sequencing template. Method: immunoSEQ multiplex PCR; TCRdb's copy keeps in-frame clones and lacks some. The sample consists of about 140,000 clones, approximately 86% of them appearing once. Study-wide points: Among patients, TCR sharing was less clear than in mice, a difference possibly due in part to HLA diversity in the patient population. Under tofacitinib, numerous expanded lesional clonotypes remained detectable in scalp and blood.

Here the sequenced sample was CD8+ T cells sorted from blood, taken at week 4, from a patient treated with tofacitinib. This chain links TRBV27 with TRBJ2-7; D possibly uses TRBD1 or TRBD2 (5 bases each). This TCR came from a human donor with alopecia areata. CDR3 in amino acids: CASSYEGTSYEQYF. For the CDR3, the DNA is TGTGCCAGCAGCTACGAGGGGACCAGCTACGAGCAGTACTTC.